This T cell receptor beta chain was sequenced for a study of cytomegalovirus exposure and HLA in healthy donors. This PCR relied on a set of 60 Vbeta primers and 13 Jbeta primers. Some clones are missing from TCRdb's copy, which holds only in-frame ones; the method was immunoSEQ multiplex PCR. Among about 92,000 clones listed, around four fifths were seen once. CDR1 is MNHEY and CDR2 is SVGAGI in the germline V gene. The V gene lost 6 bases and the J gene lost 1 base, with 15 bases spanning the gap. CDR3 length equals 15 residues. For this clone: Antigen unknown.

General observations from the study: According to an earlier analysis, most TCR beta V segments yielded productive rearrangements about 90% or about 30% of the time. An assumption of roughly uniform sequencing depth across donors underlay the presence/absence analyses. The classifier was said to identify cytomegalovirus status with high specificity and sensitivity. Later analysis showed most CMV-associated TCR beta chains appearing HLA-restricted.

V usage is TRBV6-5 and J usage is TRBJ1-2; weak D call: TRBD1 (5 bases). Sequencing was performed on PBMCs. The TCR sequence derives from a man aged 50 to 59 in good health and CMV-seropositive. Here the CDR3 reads CASREEKGFNYGYTF. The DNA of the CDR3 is TGTGCCAGCAGAGAGGAAAAGGGGTTTAACTATGGCTACACCTTC.